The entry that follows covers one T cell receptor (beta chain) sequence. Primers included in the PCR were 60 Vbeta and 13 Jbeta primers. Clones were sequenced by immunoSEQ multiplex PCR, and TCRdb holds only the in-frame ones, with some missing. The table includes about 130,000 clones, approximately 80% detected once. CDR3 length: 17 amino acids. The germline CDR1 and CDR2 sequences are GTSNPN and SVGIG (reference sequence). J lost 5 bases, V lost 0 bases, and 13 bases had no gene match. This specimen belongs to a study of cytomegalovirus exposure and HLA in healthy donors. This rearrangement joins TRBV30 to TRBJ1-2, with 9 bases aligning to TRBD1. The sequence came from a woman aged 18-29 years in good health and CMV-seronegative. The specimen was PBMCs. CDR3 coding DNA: TGTGCCTGGAGTGTTGGAATGGGACAGGGTTTTCGGTATGGCTACACCTTC. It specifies CAWSVGMGQGFRYGYTF. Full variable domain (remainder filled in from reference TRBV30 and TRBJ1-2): SQTIHQWPATLVQPVGSPLSLECTVEGTSNPNLYWYRQAAGRGLQLLFYSVGIGQISSEVPQNLSASRPQDRQFILSSKKLLLSDSGFYLCAWSVGMGQGFRYGYTFGSGTRLTVV.